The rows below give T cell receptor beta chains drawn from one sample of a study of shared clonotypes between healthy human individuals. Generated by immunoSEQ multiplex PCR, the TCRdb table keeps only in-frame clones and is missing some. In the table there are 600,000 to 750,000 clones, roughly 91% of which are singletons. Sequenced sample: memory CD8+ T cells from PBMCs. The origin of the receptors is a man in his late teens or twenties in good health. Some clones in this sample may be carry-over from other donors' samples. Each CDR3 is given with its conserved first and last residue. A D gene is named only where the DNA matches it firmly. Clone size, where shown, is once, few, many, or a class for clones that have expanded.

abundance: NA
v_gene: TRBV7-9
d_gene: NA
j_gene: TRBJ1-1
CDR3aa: CASSLVEGRNTEAFF
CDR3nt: TGTGCCAGCAGCTTAGTCGAGGGCCGGAACACTGAAGCTTTCTTT

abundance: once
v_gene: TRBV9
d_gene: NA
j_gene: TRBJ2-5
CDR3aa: CASSVIPGETQYF
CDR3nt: TGTGCCAGCAGCGTAATCCCGGGAGAGACCCAGTACTTC

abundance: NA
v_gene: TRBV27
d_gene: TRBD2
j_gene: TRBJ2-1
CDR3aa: CASSLNPAGDAYNEQFF
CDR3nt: TGTGCCAGCAGTCTGAATCCAGCGGGAGACGCCTACAATGAGCAGTTCTTC

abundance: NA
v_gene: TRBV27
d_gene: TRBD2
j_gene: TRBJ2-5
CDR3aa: CASSGGPQETQYF
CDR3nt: TGTGCGAGTAGCGGGGGTCCCCAAGAGACCCAGTACTTC

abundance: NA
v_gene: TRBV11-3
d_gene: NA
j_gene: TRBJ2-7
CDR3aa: CASSSRDTYEQYF
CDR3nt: TGTGCCAGCAGCTCGAGGGATACCTACGAGCAGTACTTC

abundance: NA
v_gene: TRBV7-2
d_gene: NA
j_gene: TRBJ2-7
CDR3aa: CASSLRFARLLDEQYF
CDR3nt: TGTGCCAGCAGCTTAAGGTTCGCGCGGCTCCTTGACGAGCAGTACTTC

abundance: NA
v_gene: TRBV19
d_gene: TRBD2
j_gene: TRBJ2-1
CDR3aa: CASSRGLAYDEQFF
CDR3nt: TGTGCCAGTAGTAGGGGACTAGCGTATGATGAGCAGTTCTTC

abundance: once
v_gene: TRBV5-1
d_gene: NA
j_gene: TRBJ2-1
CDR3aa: CASSGDEVEQFF
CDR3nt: TGCGCCAGCAGCGGGGATGAAGTTGAGCAGTTCTTC

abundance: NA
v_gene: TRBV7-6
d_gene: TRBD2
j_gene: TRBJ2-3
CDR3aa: CASSRTSGTSDTQYF
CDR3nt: TGTGCCAGCAGCCGAACTAGCGGGACTTCAGATACGCAGTATTTT

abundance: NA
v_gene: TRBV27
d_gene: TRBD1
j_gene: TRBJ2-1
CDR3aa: CASSMSPGTGMNEQFF
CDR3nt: TGTGCCAGCAGTATGAGCCCCGGGACAGGGATGAATGAGCAGTTCTTC

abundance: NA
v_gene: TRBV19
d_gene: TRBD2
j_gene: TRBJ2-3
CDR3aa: CASRGAGVPTDTQYF
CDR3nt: TGTGCCAGTAGGGGAGCGGGAGTCCCCACAGATACGCAGTATTTT

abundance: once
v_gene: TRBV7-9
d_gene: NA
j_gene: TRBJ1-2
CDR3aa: CASSPSLPGNYGYTF
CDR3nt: TGTGCCAGCAGTCCTTCTCTCCCCGGGAACTATGGCTACACCTTC

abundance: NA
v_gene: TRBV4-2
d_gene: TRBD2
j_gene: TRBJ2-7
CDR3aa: CASSQDWREGQYEQYF
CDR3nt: TGTGCCAGCAGCCAAGATTGGCGGGAGGGCCAGTACGAGCAGTACTTC

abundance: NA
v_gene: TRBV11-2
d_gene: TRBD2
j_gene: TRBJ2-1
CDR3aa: CASSRRRGSSYNEQFF
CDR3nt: TGTGCCAGCAGCAGGCGGCGCGGGAGTTCCTACAATGAGCAGTTCTTC

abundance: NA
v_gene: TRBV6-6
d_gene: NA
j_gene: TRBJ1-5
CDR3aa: CASSPRGHQPYQPQHF
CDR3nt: TGTGCCAGCAGTCCTCGTGGACACCAACCTTATCAGCCCCAGCATTTT

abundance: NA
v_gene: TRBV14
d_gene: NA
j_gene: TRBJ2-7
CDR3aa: CASSERGAPEQYF
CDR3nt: TGTGCCAGCAGCGAAAGGGGGGCCCCCGAGCAGTACTTC

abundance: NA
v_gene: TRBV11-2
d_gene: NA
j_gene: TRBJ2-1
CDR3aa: CASSQILSYNEQFF
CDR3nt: TGTGCCAGCAGCCAAATACTCTCCTACAATGAGCAGTTCTTC

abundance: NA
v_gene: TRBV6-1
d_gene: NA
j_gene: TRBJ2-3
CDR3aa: CASSESVQGFTDTQYF
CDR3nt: TGTGCCAGCAGTGAAAGTGTACAGGGTTTCACAGATACGCAGTATTTT

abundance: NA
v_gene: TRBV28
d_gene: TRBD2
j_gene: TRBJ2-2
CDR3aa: CASSFAGASGELFF
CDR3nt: TGTGCCAGCAGTTTTGCGGGAGCGTCTGGGGAGCTGTTTTTT

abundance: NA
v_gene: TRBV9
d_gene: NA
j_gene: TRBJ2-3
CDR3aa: CASSVVGAVGDTQYF
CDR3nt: TGTGCCAGCAGCGTCGTGGGGGCCGTTGGAGATACGCAGTATTTT

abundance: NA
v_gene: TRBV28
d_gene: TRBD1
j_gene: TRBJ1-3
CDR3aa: CASSLKWHRQGVSGNTIYF
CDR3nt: TGTGCCAGCAGTTTAAAATGGCACCGACAGGGTGTCTCTGGAAACACCATATATTTT

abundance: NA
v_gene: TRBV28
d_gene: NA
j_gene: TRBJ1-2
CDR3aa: CASSSIQIAAGYGYTF
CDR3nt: TGTGCCAGCAGTTCTATCCAGATAGCCGCAGGCTATGGCTACACCTTC

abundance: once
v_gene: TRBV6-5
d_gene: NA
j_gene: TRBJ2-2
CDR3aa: CASSYSSGFGELFF
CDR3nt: TGTGCCAGCAGTTACTCCTCGGGATTCGGGGAGCTGTTTTTT

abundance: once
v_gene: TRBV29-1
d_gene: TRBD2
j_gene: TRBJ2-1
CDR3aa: CSVIGLAGYEQFF
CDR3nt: TGCAGCGTTATTGGACTAGCGGGATATGAGCAGTTCTTC

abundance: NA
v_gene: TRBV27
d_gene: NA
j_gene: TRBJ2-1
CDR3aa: CASSNYNEQFF
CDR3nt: TGTGCCAGCAGTAATTACAATGAGCAGTTCTTC

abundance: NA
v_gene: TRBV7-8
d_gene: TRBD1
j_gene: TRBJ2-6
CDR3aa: CASSQRGGQSSGANVLTF
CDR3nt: TGTGCCAGCAGCCAAAGAGGGGGCCAAAGCTCTGGGGCCAACGTCCTGACTTTC

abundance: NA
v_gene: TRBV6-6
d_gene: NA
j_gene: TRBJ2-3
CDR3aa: CASSYFEDTQYF
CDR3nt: TGTGCCAGCAGTTACTTTGAGGATACGCAGTATTTT

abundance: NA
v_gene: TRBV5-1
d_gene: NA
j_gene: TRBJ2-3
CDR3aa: CASRGPTDTQYF
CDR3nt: TGCGCCAGCCGGGGCCCAACAGATACGCAGTATTTT

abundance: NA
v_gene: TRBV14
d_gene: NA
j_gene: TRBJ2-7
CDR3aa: CASSLTGWGEQYF
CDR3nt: TGTGCCAGCAGCCTTACAGGGTGGGGAGAGCAGTACTTC

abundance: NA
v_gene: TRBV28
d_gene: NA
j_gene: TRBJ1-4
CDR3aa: CASNPRGSKKEKLFF
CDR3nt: TGTGCCAGCAATCCCAGGGGCAGCAAGAAAGAAAAACTGTTTTTT

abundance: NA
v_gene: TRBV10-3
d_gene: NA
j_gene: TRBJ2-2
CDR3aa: CAISGAGGPGELFF
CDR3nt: TGTGCCATCAGCGGGGCGGGTGGTCCCGGGGAGCTGTTTTTT

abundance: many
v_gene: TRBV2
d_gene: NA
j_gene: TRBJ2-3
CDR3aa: CANRDFTDTQYF
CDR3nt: TGTGCCAACCGGGACTTCACAGATACGCAGTATTTT

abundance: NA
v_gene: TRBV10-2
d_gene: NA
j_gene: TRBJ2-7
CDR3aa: CASSETGYAYEQYF
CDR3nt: TGCGCCAGCAGTGAGACAGGTTATGCCTACGAGCAGTACTTC

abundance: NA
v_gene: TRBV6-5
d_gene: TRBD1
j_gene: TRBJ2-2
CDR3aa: CASQLGDRTTGELFF
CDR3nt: TGTGCCAGCCAACTAGGGGACAGAACTACCGGGGAGCTGTTTTTT

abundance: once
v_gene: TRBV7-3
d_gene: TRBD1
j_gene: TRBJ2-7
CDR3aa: CASSLKGTGVYEQYF
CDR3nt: TGTGCCAGCAGCTTAAAAGGGACAGGAGTCTACGAGCAGTACTTC

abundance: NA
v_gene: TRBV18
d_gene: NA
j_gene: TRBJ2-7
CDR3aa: CASSPDPYEQYF
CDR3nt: TGTGCCAGCTCCCCCGATCCCTACGAGCAGTACTTC

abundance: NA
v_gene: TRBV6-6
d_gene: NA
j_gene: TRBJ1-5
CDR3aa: CASSYKAGPSQPQHF
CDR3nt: TGTGCCAGCAGTTACAAGGCAGGTCCGTCCCAGCCCCAGCATTTT

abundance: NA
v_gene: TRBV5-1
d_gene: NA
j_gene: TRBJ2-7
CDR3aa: CASSLALSVYEQYF
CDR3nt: TGCGCCAGCAGCTTGGCCTTATCGGTTTACGAGCAGTACTTC

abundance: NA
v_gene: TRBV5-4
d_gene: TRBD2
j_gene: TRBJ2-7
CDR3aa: CASSWGLAGPYEQYF
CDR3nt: TGTGCCAGCAGCTGGGGACTAGCGGGGCCATACGAGCAGTACTTC

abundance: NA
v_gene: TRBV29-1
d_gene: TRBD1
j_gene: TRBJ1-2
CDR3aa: CSVWDSYGYTF
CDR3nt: TGCAGCGTTTGGGACAGCTATGGCTACACCTTC

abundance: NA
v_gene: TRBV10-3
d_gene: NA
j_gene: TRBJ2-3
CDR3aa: CATHPSLGTDTQYF
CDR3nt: TGTGCCACTCATCCTTCCTTGGGCACAGATACGCAGTATTTT

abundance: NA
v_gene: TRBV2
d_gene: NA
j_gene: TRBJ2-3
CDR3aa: CASWTNLPTDTQYF
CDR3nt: TGTGCCAGTTGGACCAACTTACCCACAGATACGCAGTATTTT

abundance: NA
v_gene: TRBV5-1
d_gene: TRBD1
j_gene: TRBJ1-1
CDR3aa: CASSLETGVEAFF
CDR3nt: TGCGCCAGCAGCTTGGAGACAGGGGTTGAGGCTTTCTTT

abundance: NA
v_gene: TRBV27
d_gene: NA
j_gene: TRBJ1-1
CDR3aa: CASRPGVLNTEAFF
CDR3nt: TGTGCCAGCCGACCCGGGGTCCTGAACACTGAAGCTTTCTTT

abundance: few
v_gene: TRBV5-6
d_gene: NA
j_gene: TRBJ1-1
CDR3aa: CASSGKNTEAFF
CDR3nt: TGTGCCAGCAGCGGGAAGAACACTGAAGCTTTCTTT

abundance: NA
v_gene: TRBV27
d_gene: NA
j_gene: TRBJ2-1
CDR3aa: CASSTLPGSEGNEQFF
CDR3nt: TGTGCCAGCAGTACCCTCCCCGGTTCCGAGGGCAATGAGCAGTTCTTC

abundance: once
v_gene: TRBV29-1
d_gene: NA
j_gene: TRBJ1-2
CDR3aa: CSVDRRAYGYTF
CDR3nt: TGCAGCGTTGACCGCAGGGCCTATGGCTACACCTTC

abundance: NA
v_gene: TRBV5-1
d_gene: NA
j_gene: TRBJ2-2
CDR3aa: CASSLFAGSTGELFF
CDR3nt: TGCGCCAGCAGCTTGTTTGCCGGTTCCACCGGGGAGCTGTTTTTT

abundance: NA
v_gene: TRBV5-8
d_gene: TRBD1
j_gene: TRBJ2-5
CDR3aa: CASSLAGTGGMETQYF
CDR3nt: TGTGCCAGCAGCTTGGCCGGGACAGGAGGTATGGAGACCCAGTACTTC

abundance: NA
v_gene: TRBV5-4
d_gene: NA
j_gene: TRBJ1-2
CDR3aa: CASSWPSGGYTF
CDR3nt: TGTGCCAGCAGCTGGCCTTCAGGGGGCTACACCTTC